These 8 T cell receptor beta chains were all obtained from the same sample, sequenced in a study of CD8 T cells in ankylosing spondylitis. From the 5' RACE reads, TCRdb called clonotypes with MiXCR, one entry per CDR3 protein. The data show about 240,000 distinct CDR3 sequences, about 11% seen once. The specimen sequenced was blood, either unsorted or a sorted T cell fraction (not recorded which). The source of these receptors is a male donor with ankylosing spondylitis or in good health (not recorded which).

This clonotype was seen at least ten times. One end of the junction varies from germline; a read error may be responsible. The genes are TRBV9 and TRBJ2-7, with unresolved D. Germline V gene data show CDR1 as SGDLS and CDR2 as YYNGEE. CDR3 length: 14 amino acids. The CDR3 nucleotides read TGTGCCAGCACCGTAGGGCAAAGCTCCTACGAGCAGTACTTC. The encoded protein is CASTVGQSSYEQYF.

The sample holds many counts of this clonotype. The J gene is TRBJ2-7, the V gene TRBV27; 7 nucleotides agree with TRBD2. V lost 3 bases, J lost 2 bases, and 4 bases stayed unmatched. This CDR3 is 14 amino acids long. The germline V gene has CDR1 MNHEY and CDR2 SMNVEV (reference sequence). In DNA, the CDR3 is TGTGCCAGCAGTTTCTCTGCGGGGGCCTACGAGCAGTACTTC. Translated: CASSFSAGAYEQYF.

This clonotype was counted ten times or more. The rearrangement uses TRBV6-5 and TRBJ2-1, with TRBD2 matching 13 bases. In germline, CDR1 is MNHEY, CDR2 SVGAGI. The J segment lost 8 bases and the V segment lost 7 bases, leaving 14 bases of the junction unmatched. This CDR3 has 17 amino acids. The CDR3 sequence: CASTHSRGTSGVDEQFF. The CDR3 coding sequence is TGTGCCAGCACCCACTCGAGAGGGACTAGCGGGGTCGATGAGCAGTTCTTC.

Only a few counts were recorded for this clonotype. CDR3 nucleotides: TGTGCCAGCAGCCAAGATCAGAGCGGGACAGGGGAAGCCTATAATTCACCCCTCCACTTT. It encodes CASSQDQSGTGEAYNSPLHF. The V call is TRBV4-2, the J call TRBJ1-6; TRBD1 matches 10 bases. The V gene end was trimmed by 0 bases and the J gene end by 2 bases; junction bases not matched to a gene: 10. The CDR3 is 20 residues long. Germline CDR1 LGHNA, CDR2 YNFKEQ.

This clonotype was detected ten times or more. CDR3 sequence reads: CASTRSGLAEFNEQFF. For the CDR3, the DNA is TGTGCCAGCACCCGCTCCGGACTAGCGGAATTTAATGAGCAGTTCTTC. This chain joins TRBV3-1 and TRBJ2-1; 10 bases align to TRBD2. Per germline, CDR1 LGHDT and CDR2 YNNKEL (reference sequence). After removal of 7 bases from V and 7 bases from J, the junction contained 13 bases not matched to a gene. The CDR3 contains 16 residues.

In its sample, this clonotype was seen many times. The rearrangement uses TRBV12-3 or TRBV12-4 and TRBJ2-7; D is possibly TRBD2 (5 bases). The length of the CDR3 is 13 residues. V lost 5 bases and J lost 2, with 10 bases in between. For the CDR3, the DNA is TGTGCCAGCAGTCAAGGGAGTCCCTACGAGCAGTACTTC. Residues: CASSQGSPYEQYF.

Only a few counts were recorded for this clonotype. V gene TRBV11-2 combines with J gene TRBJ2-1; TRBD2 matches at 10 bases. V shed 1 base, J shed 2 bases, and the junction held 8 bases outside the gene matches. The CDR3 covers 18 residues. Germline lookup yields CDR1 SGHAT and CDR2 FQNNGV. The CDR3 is CASSLVGSGRTTYNEQFF. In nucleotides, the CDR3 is TGTGCCAGCAGCTTAGTTGGTAGCGGGAGGACCACCTACAATGAGCAGTTCTTC.

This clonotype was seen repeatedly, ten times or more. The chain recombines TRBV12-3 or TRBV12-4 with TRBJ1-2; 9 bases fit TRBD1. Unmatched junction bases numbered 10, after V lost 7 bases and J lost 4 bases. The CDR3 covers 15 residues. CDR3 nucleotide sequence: TGTGCCAGCAAGAGGTGGGGACAGGGCGGCTATGGCTACACCTTC. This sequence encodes CASKRWGQGGYGYTF.